These T cell receptor beta chains were read from a single sample in a study of response to subunit inactivated influenza vaccine. Via MiXCR, TCRdb re-called the RT-PCR reads, giving one row per CDR3 protein. The sample holds under 750,000 distinct CDR3 sequences; about 10% are singletons and the top ten take 10% to 13%. Source: PBMCs from blood, taken on the day of vaccination. The receptors derive from a man aged 50 to 59 who received an inactivated influenza vaccine. Each CDR3 is given with its conserved first and last residue. D genes are given only for firm matches. Clone size appears in some rows only: once, few, many, or a class for an expanded clone.

v_call,d_call,j_call,clone_size,cdr3_length,cdr3_nt,cdr3_aa
TRBV4-2,-,TRBJ1-2,few,15,TGTGCCAGCAGCCAAGAAGGCTCGTCTAACTATGGCTACACCTTC,CASSQEGSSNYGYTF
TRBV28,-,TRBJ2-3,few,14,TGTGCCAGCAGTCCCACCGGTCAACCAGATACGCAGTATTTT,CASSPTGQPDTQYF
TRBV20-1,TRBD2,TRBJ2-7,few,16,TGCAGTGCTAGAGGGACTAGCGGGAGTAGCGTTTACGAGCAGTACTTC,CSARGTSGSSVYEQYF
TRBV10-3,TRBD1,TRBJ2-7,-,15,TGTGCCATCAGTGAGTCGGGACAGGGGGGCTACGAGCAGTACTTC,CAISESGQGGYEQYF
TRBV23-1,TRBD1,TRBJ2-1,-,16,TGCGCCAGCAGTCAATCTGGACAGGGGGCGAGCAATGAGCAGTTCTTC,CASSQSGQGASNEQFF
TRBV7-8,TRBD2,TRBJ2-3,-,18,TGTGCCAGCAGCTTAGCAAGGTTTCGGCGGGGGGGGACAGATACGCAGTATTTT,CASSLARFRRGGTDTQYF
TRBV20-1,-,TRBJ2-1,-,11,TGCAGTGCTAGACGGGGCCATGAGCAGTTCTTC,CSARRGHEQFF
TRBV20-1,-,TRBJ2-1,-,13,TGCAGTGCTAGAGATATAGGAAGACCTGAGCAGTTCTTC,CSARDIGRPEQFF
TRBV3-1,-,TRBJ1-2,-,12,TGTGCCAGCAGCCAAGAAGGACGGGGCTACACCTTC,CASSQEGRGYTF
TRBV7-2,TRBD2,TRBJ2-3,few,15,TGTGCCAGCAGCCGGCTAGCGGGGTACACAGATACGCAGTATTTT,CASSRLAGYTDTQYF
TRBV7-9,TRBD2,TRBJ2-7,-,17,TGTGCCAGCAGCCCCGATCGCGGGAGATCCCCCTCCTACGAGCAGTACTTC,CASSPDRGRSPSYEQYF
TRBV4-3,-,TRBJ2-7,-,15,TGCGCCAGCAGCCAAGCTCGCCTAGGAACCTACGAGCAGTACTTC,CASSQARLGTYEQYF
TRBV5-4,-,TRBJ2-2,few,17,TGTGCCAGCAGCACACCCGCTGGGGGGGGCCTCTCCGGGGAGCTGTTTTTT,CASSTPAGGGLSGELFF
TRBV7-9,TRBD2,TRBJ2-2,once,16,TGTGCCAGCAGCCTGAGGACTAGCGGGATAGCCGGGGAGCTGTTTTTT,CASSLRTSGIAGELFF
TRBV28,-,TRBJ2-3,few,16,TGTGCCAGCAGTTTCCACCTCAGGGACCGCACAGATACGCAGTATTTT,CASSFHLRDRTDTQYF
TRBV5-1,-,TRBJ2-7,-,15,TGCGCCAGCAGCTTGGGTTTTCGGGACTCCTACGAGCAGTACTTC,CASSLGFRDSYEQYF
TRBV20-1,TRBD2,TRBJ2-5,-,13,TGCAGTGCTACTAGCGGGGTGGTGGAGACCCAGTACTTC,CSATSGVVETQYF
TRBV19,-,TRBJ2-2,few,14,TGTGCCAGTAGTATAGAGGTGAACACCGGGGAGCTGTTTTTT,CASSIEVNTGELFF
TRBV5-1,-,TRBJ1-2,few,14,TGCGCCAGCGGAGACAGGTCTCGGGGCTATGGCTACACCTTC,CASGDRSRGYGYTF
TRBV24-1,-,TRBJ2-2,-,14,TGTGCCACCAGTGACCTAAGGGTAGCCGGGGAGCTGTTTTTT,CATSDLRVAGELFF
TRBV7-2,TRBD1,TRBJ1-6,-,18,TGTGCCAGCAGCTTAGCGCAAGGACAGGGGGCGCACAGTTCACCCCTCCACTTT,CASSLAQGQGAHSSPLHF
TRBV12-3/TRBV12-4,-,TRBJ1-2,-,13,TGTGCCAGCAGTTTTAAAGCTAACTATGGCTACACCTTC,CASSFKANYGYTF
TRBV24-1,TRBD2,TRBJ2-3,few,17,TGTGCCACCAGTGATTTATGGACTAGCGGGAGAGCAGATACGCAGTATTTT,CATSDLWTSGRADTQYF
TRBV4-2,-,TRBJ1-2,few,15,TGTGCCAGCAGCCAAGATCGAGGGTATAACTATGGCTACACCTTC,CASSQDRGYNYGYTF
TRBV7-2,-,TRBJ2-5,few,15,TGTGCCAGCACCTACACGGGCAGCCTTCAAGAGACCCAGTACTTC,CASTYTGSLQETQYF
TRBV27,-,TRBJ2-3,-,15,TGTGCCAGCAGTCTCCGGGTCCTGAGCACAGATACGCAGTATTTT,CASSLRVLSTDTQYF
TRBV5-1,TRBD2,TRBJ2-1,-,15,TGCGCCAGCAGCTCGACTAGCGGGGACCTTTCTGGGCAGTTCTTC,CASSSTSGDLSGQFF
TRBV20-1,TRBD2,TRBJ2-1,-,15,TGCAGTGCCCTAAAAGTAGCGGGGGACTACAATGAGCAGTTCTTC,CSALKVAGDYNEQFF
TRBV27,-,TRBJ2-7,few,14,TGTGCCAGGCTGGGGGCAGGGCCACCCTACGAGCAGTACTTC,CARLGAGPPYEQYF